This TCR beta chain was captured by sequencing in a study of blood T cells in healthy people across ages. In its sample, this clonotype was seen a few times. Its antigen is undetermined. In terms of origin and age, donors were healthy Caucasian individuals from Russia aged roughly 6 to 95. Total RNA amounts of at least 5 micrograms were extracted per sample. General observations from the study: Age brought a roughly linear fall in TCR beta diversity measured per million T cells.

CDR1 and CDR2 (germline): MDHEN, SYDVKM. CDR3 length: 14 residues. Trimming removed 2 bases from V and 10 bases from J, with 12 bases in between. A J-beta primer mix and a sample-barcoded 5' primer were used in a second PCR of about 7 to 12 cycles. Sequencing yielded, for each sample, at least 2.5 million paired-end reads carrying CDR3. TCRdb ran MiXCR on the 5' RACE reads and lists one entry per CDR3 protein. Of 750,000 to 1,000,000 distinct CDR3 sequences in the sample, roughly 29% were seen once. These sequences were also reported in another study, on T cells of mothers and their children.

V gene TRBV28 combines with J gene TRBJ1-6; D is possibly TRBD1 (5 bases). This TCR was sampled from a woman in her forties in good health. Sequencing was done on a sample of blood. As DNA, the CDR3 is TGTGCCAGCAGTTTAGCCTCCGGGACCTCACCCCTCCACTTT. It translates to CASSLASGTSPLHF. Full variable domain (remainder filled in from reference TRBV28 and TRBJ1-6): DVKVTQSSRYLVKRTGEKVFLECVQDMDHENMFWYRQDPGLGLRLIYFSYDVKMKEKGDIPEGYSVSREKKERFSLILESASTNQTSMYLCASSLASGTSPLHFGNGTRLTVT.